Following are 28 T cell receptor beta chains from one sample sequenced in a study of blood T cell repertoires in COVID-19. Sequencing used immunoSEQ multiplex PCR; TCRdb keeps in-frame clones, though not all of them. This sample has some 270,000 clones, with roughly 84% found just once. The sample comprised peripheral blood. Source of these receptors: a woman between 40 and 55 years old who had recovered from COVID-19.

The chain is built from TRBV18 and TRBJ1-1; D might be TRBD1 (5 bases). Germline V gene data show CDR1 as KGHSH and CDR2 as LQKENI. The CDR3 contains 14 residues. V lost 0 bases to trimming and J lost 8 bases, with 13 bases between them. The chain's CDR3 is CASSPPGRPREAFF. CDR3 DNA: TGTGCCAGCTCACCACCGGGGCGACCCCGGGAAGCTTTCTTT.

This chain links TRBV5-1 with TRBJ2-3; D unclear. The CDR3 sequence is 14 residues long. The germline V and J ends were trimmed by 0 bases and 4 bases, with 9 bases remaining between them. Germline V gene lookup returns CDR1 SGHRS and CDR2 YFSETQ. This CDR3 reads CASSLASEADTQYF. In DNA form, the CDR3 reads TGCGCCAGCAGCTTGGCGTCCGAGGCAGATACGCAGTATTTT.

This clone is a singleton in its sample. The chain recombines TRBV5-1 with TRBJ2-7; 8 bases match TRBD2. Trimming cost V 7 bases and J 1 base; bases outside gene matches: 4. The CDR3 is 13 amino acids. Germline loops: CDR1 SGHRS, CDR2 YFSETQ. The DNA for the CDR3 is TGCGCCAGCGGTCGGGAGGGATCCTACGAGCAGTACTTC. Protein: CASGREGSYEQYF.

The gene calls are TRBV25-1 and TRBJ2-1; D not resolved. This CDR3 spans 12 amino acids. Germline assignment: CDR1 MGHDK and CDR2 SYGVNS. The V gene lost 3 bases and the J gene lost 8 bases, with 8 bases spanning the gap. The CDR3 nucleotides read TGTGCCAGCAGTGAGAACTCGCATGAGCAGTTCTTC. This gives the protein CASSENSHEQFF.

V and J are TRBV7-2 and TRBJ2-7, with unresolved D. Germline CDR1 and CDR2: SGHTA and FQGNSA. This CDR3 has 13 residues. Trimming took 2 bases from V and 4 from J, leaving 9 bases between them. CDR3 bases: TGTGCCAGCAGCTTATCCGCGCAATACGAGCAGTACTTC. It translates to CASSLSAQYEQYF.

This chain connects TRBV24-1 to TRBJ2-1, with D maybe TRBD2 (6 bases). Trimming removed 3 bases from V and 1 base from J, with 6 bases in between. CDR3 length: 14 amino acids. The germline gives CDR1 KGHDR, CDR2 SFDVKD. CDR3 bases: TGTGCCACCAGTGATGCGGGGTCCTACAATGAGCAGTTCTTC. This sequence encodes CATSDAGSYNEQFF.

V and J are TRBV29-1 and TRBJ1-1; D unresolved. Looked up from germline, CDR1 is SQVTM and CDR2 is ANQGSEA. The V end was cut by 3 bases, the J end by 0 bases, with 5 bases between. CDR3 length equals 12 residues. CDR3 amino acids: CSVDAMNTEAFF. CDR3 nucleotide sequence: TGCAGCGTTGACGCGATGAACACTGAAGCTTTCTTT.

V and J are TRBV5-4 and TRBJ2-3, with D possibly TRBD1 on 5 matching bases. Germline loops: CDR1 SGHNT, CDR2 YYREEE (reference sequence). V was shortened by 0 bases and J by 0 bases, with 8 bases between the two germline ends. This CDR3 is built from 15 residues. This CDR3 is CASSLAAGSTDTQYF. CDR3 DNA sequence: TGTGCCAGCAGCTTGGCGGCAGGGAGCACAGATACGCAGTATTTT.

A few counts support this clone. The V call is TRBV7-6, the J call TRBJ1-6; the D is unclear. This CDR3 has 16 amino acids. V lost 5 bases, J lost 0 bases, and 11 bases lay in between. CDR1 and CDR2 from the germline V gene are SGHVS and FNYEAQ. CDR3 protein: CASSPERSSYNSPLHF. CDR3 DNA sequence: TGTGCCAGCAGCCCCGAGAGGAGCTCCTATAATTCACCCCTCCACTTT.

The chain carries TRBV30 and TRBJ1-5; D might be TRBD1 (5 bases). The CDR3 extends over 13 amino acids. V lost 1 base, J lost 3 bases, and 7 bases lay in between. In germline, CDR1 is GTSNPN, CDR2 SVGIG (reference sequence). CDR3 residues: CAWSDRYNQPQHF. The CDR3 region has the DNA TGTGCCTGGAGTGACAGGTACAATCAGCCCCAGCATTTT.

This chain uses TRBV14 with TRBJ2-5; perhaps TRBD2 as D (6 bases). This CDR3 spans 15 amino acids. V was shortened by 1 base and J by 1 base, with 10 bases between the two germline ends. CDR1 and CDR2 from the germline V gene are SGHDN and FVKESK. CDR3: CASSQGPGGQETQYF. DNA of the CDR3: TGTGCCAGCAGCCAAGGCCCCGGGGGCCAAGAGACCCAGTACTTC.

The chain carries TRBV2 and TRBJ2-7, with 11 bases aligning to TRBD2. The V gene end was trimmed by 4 bases and the J gene end by 1 base; junction bases not matched to a gene: 15. CDR3 length equals 19 residues. Germline assignment: CDR1 SNHLY and CDR2 FYNNEI. CDR3 residues: CASSAPPALAGGLSYEQYF. For the CDR3, the DNA is TGTGCCAGCAGTGCCCCCCCGGCCCTAGCGGGGGGCTTATCCTACGAGCAGTACTTC.

This chain joins TRBV3-1 (or the pseudogene TRBV3-2) and TRBJ2-1; perhaps TRBD2 as D (6 bases). The CDR3 runs to 15 residues. Trimming took off 0 bases at V and 10 bases at J, with 16 bases between the two ends. Germline V gives CDR1 LGHDT, CDR2 YNNKEL (reference sequence). The CDR3 here is CASSQEPSGAEEQFF. CDR3 sequence (DNA): TGTGCCAGCAGCCAAGAGCCCTCGGGAGCCGAGGAGCAGTTCTTC.

The rearrangement joins TRBV2 to TRBJ1-1; D perhaps matches TRBD1 (5 bases). Germline V lookup: CDR1 SNHLY, CDR2 FYNNEI. V lost 6 bases and J lost 3, with 14 bases in between. CDR3 length: 14 residues. CDR3 in DNA: TGTGCCAGCAGCCTCCTCGGGACTGACACTGAAGCTTTCTTT. Translating it yields CASSLLGTDTEAFF.

Here the CDR3 DNA reads TGTGCCACCGGGACTGCCAGCTCCTACGAGCAGTACTTC. Its translation is CATGTASSYEQYF. The chain combines TRBV19 with TRBJ2-7, with D tentatively TRBD2 (6 bases). The CDR3 covers 13 residues. The V gene lost 10 bases and the J gene lost 0 bases, with 13 bases spanning the gap. CDR1 is LNHDA and CDR2 is SQIVND in the germline V gene (reference sequence). Full variable domain (remainder filled in from reference TRBV19 and TRBJ2-7): DGGITQSPKYLFRKEGQNVTLSCEQNLNHDAMYWYRQDPGQGLRLIYYSQIVNDFQKGDIAEGYSVSREKKESFPLTVTSAQKNPTAFYLCATGTASSYEQYFGPGTRLTVT.

The chain employs TRBV30 and TRBJ1-4; D remains ambiguous. The germline gives CDR1 GTSNPN, CDR2 SVGIG (reference sequence). This CDR3 has 13 amino acids. The V end lost 4 bases, the J end lost 5 bases, and 11 bases lay between the germline ends. CDR3: CAWNGDGNEKLFF. The CDR3 bases are TGTGCCTGGAACGGGGATGGCAATGAAAAACTGTTTTTT.

This rearrangement joins TRBV25-1 to TRBJ2-3; possibly TRBD2 for D (5 bases). This CDR3 contains 15 residues. Germline V gene lookup returns CDR1 MGHDK and CDR2 SYGVNS. V lost 6 bases and J lost 0, with 13 bases in between. The CDR3 region has the DNA TGTGCCAGCAGGGGATATCGGAGGAGCACAGATACGCAGTATTTT. It codes for CASRGYRRSTDTQYF.

The rearrangement uses TRBV7-3 and TRBJ2-5; 8 bases are a match to TRBD1. Germline V gene lookup returns CDR1 SGHTA and CDR2 FQGTGA. This CDR3 is built from 15 residues. After removal of 4 bases from V and 5 bases from J, the junction contained 9 bases not matched to a gene. The CDR3 reads CASSSGQGISETQYF. In nucleotides, the CDR3 is TGTGCCAGCAGCTCAGGACAGGGAATATCGGAGACCCAGTACTTC.

This sequence joins TRBV7-3 and TRBJ2-1; 7 positions agree with TRBD2. The CDR3 is made up of 13 amino acids. CDR1 SGHTA and CDR2 FQGTGA come from the germline V gene. The V segment lost 5 bases and the J segment 10 bases; nucleotides outside the gene matches: 8. The CDR3 DNA follows: TGTGCCAGCAGCGTCGGGACTATCGACGAGCAGTTCTTC. Its protein product is CASSVGTIDEQFF. The whole variable domain, filled in from reference TRBV7-3 and TRBJ2-1, reads GAGVSQTPSNKVTEKGKYVELRCDPISGHTALYWYRQSLGQGPEFLIYFQGTGAADDSGLPNDRFFAVRPEGSVSTLKIQRTERGDSAVYLCASSVGTIDEQFFGPGTRLTVL.

The CDR3 protein is CATLRRGDTQYF. The CDR3 nucleotides are TGTGCCACCCTAAGGAGGGGAGATACGCAGTATTTT. V is TRBV24-1 and J is TRBJ2-3; maybe TRBD2 (6 bases). CDR1 and CDR2 (germline): KGHDR, SFDVKD. The V gene lost 9 bases and the J gene lost 5 bases, with 11 bases spanning the gap. The CDR3 is 12 amino acids.

The rearrangement uses TRBV2 and TRBJ2-1; D is perhaps TRBD2 (6 bases). Trimming removed 8 bases from V and 5 bases from J, with 13 bases in between. The CDR3 sequence is 13 residues long. The germline gives CDR1 SNHLY, CDR2 FYNNEI. This CDR3 reads CASGLERDNEQFF. In DNA, the CDR3 is TGTGCCAGCGGTTTGGAGCGGGACAATGAGCAGTTCTTC. Complete variable domain (other parts from reference TRBV2 and TRBJ2-1): EPEVTQTPSHQVTQMGQEVILRCVPISNHLYFYWYRQILGQKVEFLVSFYNNEISEKSEIFDDQFSVERPDGSNFTLKIRSTKLEDSAMYFCASGLERDNEQFFGPGTRLTVL.

V is TRBV15 and J is TRBJ1-5, with 11 positions matching TRBD1. Trimming at V came to 3 bases and at J to 7 bases, leaving 8 bases not matched to a gene. Germline lookup yields CDR1 LNHNV and CDR2 YYDKDF (reference sequence). CDR3 length equals 16 residues. The CDR3 sequence: CATSRGRTGGVQPQHF. CDR3 in DNA: TGTGCCACCAGCAGGGGCCGGACAGGGGGCGTGCAGCCCCAGCATTTT.

V usage is TRBV9 and J usage is TRBJ2-1; no definite D call. The CDR3 loop spans 14 amino acids. CDR1 and CDR2 (germline): SGDLS, YYNGEE. V dropped 4 bases and J dropped 4 bases, with 12 bases sitting between them. CDR3 protein: CASSPPGLYNEQFF. The CDR3 DNA follows: TGTGCCAGCAGCCCTCCTGGCTTATACAATGAGCAGTTCTTC.

This clone was found a few times. The chain employs TRBV2 and TRBJ1-4; TRBD1 aligns across 9 bases. Germline V gene data show CDR1 as SNHLY and CDR2 as FYNNEI. The junction had 7 bases not matched to a gene; V was cut back by 3 bases and J by 11 bases. The CDR3 is made up of 14 amino acids. This CDR3 reads CASSDRDRAFKLFF. Written as DNA, the CDR3 is TGTGCCAGCAGTGACCGGGACAGGGCCTTTAAACTGTTTTTT.

The J gene is TRBJ2-7, the V gene TRBV20-1; 7 bases are shared with TRBD2. Germline CDR1 reads DFQATT; CDR2 reads SNEGSKA (reference sequence). With 3 bases clipped from V and 6 bases from J, the junction kept 11 bases outside the gene matches. The CDR3 extends over 14 amino acids. The CDR3 protein is CSASSPGRVGEQYF. CDR3 nucleotides: TGCAGTGCTAGTAGTCCAGGGAGGGTAGGCGAGCAGTACTTC.

The chain recombines TRBV7-9 with TRBJ2-1; 8 nucleotides match TRBD1. The germline V gene has CDR1 SEHNR and CDR2 FQNEAQ (reference sequence). V was pared by 6 bases and J by 9 bases, with 7 bases of the junction left unmatched. This CDR3 comprises 13 residues. CDR3 amino acids: CASRLQGVGEQFF. The DNA of the CDR3 is TGTGCCAGCAGATTACAGGGGGTAGGTGAGCAGTTCTTC. Variable domain in full (rest from reference TRBV7-9 and TRBJ2-1): DTGVSQNPRHKITKRGQNVTFRCDPISEHNRLYWYRQTLGQGPEFLTYFQNEAQLEKSRLLSDRFSAERPKGSFSTLEIQRTEQGDSAMYLCASRLQGVGEQFFGPGTRLTVL.

This rearrangement joins TRBV29-1 to TRBJ2-5, with 7 bases matching TRBD2. V gave up 5 bases and J gave up 5 bases; unmatched junction bases: 5. This CDR3 is 12 amino acids long. Germline V lookup: CDR1 SQVTM, CDR2 ANQGSEA. The CDR3: CSVRAGTETQYF. CDR3 bases: TGCAGCGTTAGAGCGGGAACTGAGACCCAGTACTTC.

The genes are TRBV28 and TRBJ1-2; 9 bases fit TRBD1. The CDR3 covers 15 residues. CDR1 is MDHEN and CDR2 is SYDVKM in the germline V gene. The junction had 14 bases not matched to a gene; V was cut back by 5 bases and J by 10 bases. The CDR3 DNA reads TGTGCCAGCAGTAAACCGGGACAGGGACGTTCGGACTACACCTTC. Translating gives CASSKPGQGRSDYTF.